Shown below are 3 T cell receptor beta chains from a single sample sequenced in a study of T cell repertoires in ileal Crohn's disease. The time point denotes: neoterminal ileum biopsy at postoperative endoscopy, about 6 months after surgery. Produced via immunoSEQ multiplex PCR; TCRdb's table is partial and in-frame only. The sample holds some 60,000 clones, about 89% seen once. Source material: ileal tissue. These receptors all come from an adult with Crohn's disease.

The CDR3 sequence is CASSYQGNTEAFF. CDR3 coding DNA: TGTGCCAGCTCATACCAGGGTAACACTGAAGCTTTCTTT. This chain connects TRBV18 to TRBJ1-1; perhaps TRBD1 as D (5 bases). The CDR3 contains 13 residues. Germline CDR1 reads KGHSH; CDR2 reads LQKENI. Deletions cut 5 bases from V and 2 bases from J, with 9 bases between.

The J gene is TRBJ1-5, the V gene TRBV30, with TRBD1 as a possible D gene (6 bases). The CDR3 has 15 amino acids. V shed 0 bases and J shed 4 bases, with 13 bases lying between them. The germline V gene has CDR1 GTSNPN and CDR2 SVGIG (reference sequence). As DNA, the CDR3 is TGTGCCTGGAGTGTAGTAGGACAGCGGAATCAGCCCCAGCATTTT. This codes for CAWSVVGQRNQPQHF.

A single count supports this clone. The V and J genes are TRBV28 and TRBJ1-2, with no clear D. Germline CDR1 MDHEN, CDR2 SYDVKM. V was shortened by 1 base and J by 0 bases, with 3 bases between the two germline ends. This CDR3 has 13 residues. CDR3 loop: CASSLSANYGYTF. The CDR3 region has the DNA TGTGCCAGCAGTTTATCGGCTAACTATGGCTACACCTTC.